Ten or more counts support the clone carrying this T cell receptor (beta chain). The antigen is unknown. The sample originates from a study of T cells after yellow fever vaccination. Study as a whole: Preparation of the low-cell-number fractions used SMART-Seq v4 Ultra Low Input.

Germline V gene lookup returns CDR1 DFQATT and CDR2 SNEGSKA (reference sequence). The CDR3 runs 15 residues. V dropped 6 bases and J dropped 0 bases, with 15 bases sitting between them. Study-wide findings and caveats: A secondary response was less intense yet reached its peak sooner, at day 5 versus 15. The CD4 compartment and the CD8 compartment contained a small share of clonotypes in common.

The authors made TCR cDNA by 5'RACE template switching, adding a universal primer site and UMIs. TCRdb redid the calling of the 5' RACE reads with MiXCR, one entry per CDR3 protein. The sample includes 95,000 to 150,000 distinct CDR3 sequences, 7.4% of them seen just once. Here the sequenced sample was CD4+ T cells sorted from PBMCs, taken 10 to 11 days after the first yellow fever vaccination. This clonotype originated in a man aged 18 to 29 who received the YFV17D yellow fever vaccine. The rearrangement links TRBV20-1 to TRBJ2-1; maybe TRBD2 (5 bases). The CDR3 coding sequence is TGCAGTGCCCCGAGGACTCGAAGCTCCTACAATGAGCAGTTCTTC. As protein: CSAPRTRSSYNEQFF.